Described below is a single TCR beta chain sequence and its context. Germline CDR1 and CDR2: WSHSY and SAAADI. V lost 0 bases, J lost 5 bases, and 2 bases lay in between. The CDR3 covers 11 residues. TCRdb's table, derived via immunoSEQ multiplex PCR, lists solely in-frame clones and lacks some. This sample has around 180,000 clones; about 88% occur once, and the top ten carry under 5%. The data originate from a study of blood T cell repertoires in COVID-19. Looking at the study overall: Sources were T cells, B-cell-depleted T cells, or PBMCs; the material itself was cDNA or gDNA.

The sample consisted of peripheral blood. The chain uses TRBV10-2 and TRBJ2-7; D remains ambiguous. The source of this sequence is a human donor in a cohort sampled during active COVID-19. This CDR3 reads CASSESNEQYF. CDR3 DNA sequence: TGCGCCAGCAGTGAGTCTAACGAGCAGTACTTC.